This TCR beta chain was sequenced for a study of blood T cell repertoires in COVID-19. Study-level background: Sites in the United States, Italy and Spain provided acute and convalescent COVID-19 samples.

Clones were read by immunoSEQ multiplex PCR, and TCRdb kept only the in-frame ones, dropping some. The sample records more than 95,000 clones, around 80% being singletons. The clonotype originates from a man aged 45-65 years with acute or convalescent COVID-19. Material: peripheral blood.

DNA of the CDR3: TGTGCCATCAGTCCGGGACAGGAGACCTACGAGCAGTACTTC. The encoded protein is CAISPGQETYEQYF. The chain joins TRBV10-3 to TRBJ2-7, with 8 nucleotides matching TRBD1. The CDR3 loop spans 14 amino acids. V gave up 5 bases and J gave up 2 bases; unmatched junction bases: 5. The germline gives CDR1 ENHRY, CDR2 SYGVKD.